The rows below give T cell receptor beta chains drawn from one sample of a study of T cells after yellow fever vaccination. TCRdb reprocessed the 5' RACE reads via MiXCR and lists one record per CDR3 protein. The data show around 340,000 distinct CDR3 sequences, about an eighth seen once. The material sequenced was CD4+ T cells sorted from PBMCs, taken 15 days after the yellow fever booster vaccination. These receptors originate from a man younger than 35 who received the YFV17D yellow fever vaccine. Each CDR3 is given with its conserved first and last residue. The order of the fields is clone size, J gene, CDR3 length, V gene, D gene, CDR3 protein, CDR3 DNA. D genes are given only for firm matches. Some rows mark clone size as missing; the rest say once, few, many or name a class of expanded clone.

>.|TRBJ2-4|16|TRBV12-3/TRBV12-4|.
CASSLEMVSNKNIQYF
TGTGCCAGCAGTTTAGAGATGGTCAGTAACAAAAACATTCAGTACTTC
>.|TRBJ1-5|16|TRBV10-2|.
CASRPDSLYSNQPQHF
TGCGCCAGCAGGCCGGACAGTCTGTATAGCAATCAGCCCCAGCATTTT
>many|TRBJ2-5|16|TRBV7-3|TRBD1
CASSLISGGRGETQYF
TGTGCCAGCAGCTTAATTTCAGGGGGCCGGGGAGAGACCCAGTACTTC
>.|TRBJ1-5|13|TRBV20-1|TRBD1
CSAIGQGDQPQHF
TGCAGTGCTATCGGACAGGGAGATCAGCCCCAGCATTTT
>many|TRBJ1-1|15|TRBV12-3/TRBV12-4|.
CASSLGAGMNTEAFF
TGTGCCAGCAGTTTAGGAGCGGGGATGAACACTGAAGCTTTCTTT
>.|TRBJ1-5|14|TRBV20-1|TRBD1
CRRGGQGENQPQHF
TGCAGAAGGGGCGGACAGGGGGAAAATCAGCCCCAGCATTTT
>few|TRBJ2-1|15|TRBV9|TRBD1
CASSPPRTGGSEQFF
TGTGCCAGCAGCCCCCCTCGGACAGGGGGGAGTGAGCAGTTCTTC
>.|TRBJ1-5|13|TRBV5-1|TRBD1
CASSQGTDQPQHF
TGCGCCAGCAGCCAAGGGACAGACCAGCCCCAGCATTTT
>few|TRBJ1-5|15|TRBV18|.
CASSPMGGVNQPQHF
TGTGCCAGCTCACCGATGGGGGGCGTCAATCAGCCCCAGCATTTT
>few|TRBJ2-3|15|TRBV7-8|.
CASSLVGGRTDTQYF
TGTGCCAGCAGCTTAGTTGGGGGACGCACAGATACGCAGTATTTT
>.|TRBJ2-3|15|TRBV6-4|.
CASSVGPSSTDTQYF
TGTGCCAGCAGCGTTGGGCCCTCTAGCACAGATACGCAGTATTTT
>.|TRBJ2-3|16|TRBV5-1|TRBD2
CASSERTSGARDTQYF
TGCGCCAGCAGCGAAAGGACTAGCGGGGCCCGGGATACGCAGTATTTT
>many|TRBJ2-1|16|TRBV7-9|TRBD2
CASSLALAGAYNEQFF
TGTGCCAGCAGCTTAGCCCTAGCGGGGGCGTACAATGAGCAGTTCTTC
>few|TRBJ1-2|13|TRBV25-1|.
CASSESGGGSYTF
TGTGCCAGCAGTGAATCGGGGGGAGGTAGCTACACCTTC
>once|TRBJ2-3|12|TRBV29-1|.
CSVKRVTDTQYF
TGCAGCGTCAAGAGAGTTACAGATACGCAGTATTTT
>few|TRBJ2-3|14|TRBV4-3|.
CASSQDSRPDTQYF
TGCGCCAGCAGCCAAGATTCTCGGCCCGATACGCAGTATTTT
>few|TRBJ2-1|15|TRBV5-1|TRBD2
CASRSLAGGYNEQFF
TGCGCCAGCCGATCACTAGCGGGGGGCTACAATGAGCAGTTCTTC
>few|TRBJ1-1|16|TRBV5-4|.
CASTQGNSNMNTEAFF
TGTGCCAGCACCCAGGGGAACAGCAACATGAACACTGAAGCTTTCTTT
>few|TRBJ2-4|14|TRBV12-3/TRBV12-4|.
CASSLPGARNIQYF
TGTGCCAGCAGTTTACCAGGGGCGCGGAACATTCAGTACTTC
>.|TRBJ2-7|15|TRBV7-2|TRBD1
CASSPRDSISYEQYF
TGTGCCAGCAGCCCCCGGGACAGCATCAGCTACGAGCAGTACTTC
>few|TRBJ2-3|12|TRBV7-9|.
CASSLSDSTQYF
TGTGCCAGCAGCTTATCGGACTCAACGCAGTATTTT